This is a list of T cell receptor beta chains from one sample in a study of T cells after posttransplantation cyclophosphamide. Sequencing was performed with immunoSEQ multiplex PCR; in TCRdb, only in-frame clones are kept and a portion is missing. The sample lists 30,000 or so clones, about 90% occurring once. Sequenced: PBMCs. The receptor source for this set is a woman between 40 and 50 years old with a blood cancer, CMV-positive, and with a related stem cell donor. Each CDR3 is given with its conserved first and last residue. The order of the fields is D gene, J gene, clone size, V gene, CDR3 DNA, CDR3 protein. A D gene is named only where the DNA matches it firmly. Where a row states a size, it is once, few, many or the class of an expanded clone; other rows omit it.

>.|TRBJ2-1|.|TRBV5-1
TGCGCCAGCAGGATAGGGAGTGAGCAGTTCTTC
CASRIGSEQFF
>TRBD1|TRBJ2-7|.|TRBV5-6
TGTGCCAGCAGCTACGGACAGGTGGAGTACGAGCAGTACTTC
CASSYGQVEYEQYF
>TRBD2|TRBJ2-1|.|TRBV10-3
TGTGCCATCAGTGAGTCTGGGCGGGGGTTCTACAATGAGCAGTTCTTC
CAISESGRGFYNEQFF
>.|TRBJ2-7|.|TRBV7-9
TGTGCCAGCAGCTCGGACTCCTCCTACGAGCAGTACTTC
CASSSDSSYEQYF
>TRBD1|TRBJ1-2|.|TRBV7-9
TGTGCCAGCAGCTTCCAGGGGGAATACGATGGCTACACCTTC
CASSFQGEYDGYTF
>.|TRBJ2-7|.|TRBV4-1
TGCGCCAGCAGCCTCACGGGGTCGGCCCCCTACGAGCAGTACTTC
CASSLTGSAPYEQYF
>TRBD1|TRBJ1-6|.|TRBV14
TGTGCCAGCAGCCTCCGTCAGGGGGCGCGGGATTCACCCCTCCACTTT
CASSLRQGARDSPLHF
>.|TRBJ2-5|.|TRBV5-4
TGTGCCACCACGGGGAGGGGGTTGCAAGAGACCCAGTACTTC
CATTGRGLQETQYF
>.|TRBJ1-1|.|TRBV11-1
TGTGCCAGCAGCCCGGGACACCCCACTGAAGCTTTCTTT
CASSPGHPTEAFF
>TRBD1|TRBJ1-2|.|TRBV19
TGTGCCAGTAGTATAGAAGACAGGGGCTATGGCTACACCTTC
CASSIEDRGYGYTF
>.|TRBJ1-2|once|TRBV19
TGTGCCAGTAGCCAACAGGTGGCCTATGGCTACACCTTC
CASSQQVAYGYTF
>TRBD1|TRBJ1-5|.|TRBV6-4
TGTGCCAGCAGCCCAGGGGGATATAGCAATCAGCCCCAGCATTTT
CASSPGGYSNQPQHF
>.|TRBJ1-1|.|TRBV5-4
TGTGCCAGCAGCTCCGCGGTGAACACTGAAGCTTTCTTT
CASSSAVNTEAFF
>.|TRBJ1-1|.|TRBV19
TGTGCCAGTAGGAGGACTGAAGTGAACACTGAAGCTTTCTTT
CASRRTEVNTEAFF
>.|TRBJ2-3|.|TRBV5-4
TGTGCCAGCAGCGTCACAGGGACAGATACGCAGTATTTT
CASSVTGTDTQYF
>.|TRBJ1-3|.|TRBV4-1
TGCGCCAGCAGCCAAGGACTGGGTTCAGGAAACACCATATATTTT
CASSQGLGSGNTIYF
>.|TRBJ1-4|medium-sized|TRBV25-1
TGTGCCAGCAGTTCCGGGACTTCCCCTCCGAGCGGCGAAAAACTGTTTTTT
CASSSGTSPPSGEKLFF
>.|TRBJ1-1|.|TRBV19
TGTGCCAGTAGTATGGGACACAGGAACACTGAAGCTTTCTTT
CASSMGHRNTEAFF
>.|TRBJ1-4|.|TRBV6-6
TGTGCCAGCAGTTCCCATTCCCACAGGGAACTGTTTTTT
CASSSHSHRELFF
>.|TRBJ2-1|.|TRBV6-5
TGTGCCAGCAGTTTGGGTGGGGGCCTATACAATGAGCAGTTCTTC
CASSLGGGLYNEQFF
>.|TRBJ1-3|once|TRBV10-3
TGTGCCATCACCAAGGGAGAGAATGGAAACACCATATATTTT
CAITKGENGNTIYF
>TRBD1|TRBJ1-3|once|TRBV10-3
TGTGCCATCAGTCCGGACAGGGCCGGAAACACCATATATTTT
CAISPDRAGNTIYF
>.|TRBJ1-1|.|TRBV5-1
TGCGCCAGCAGCTTGGACACACCGAACACTGAAGCTTTCTTT
CASSLDTPNTEAFF
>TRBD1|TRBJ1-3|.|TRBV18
TGTGCCAGCTCACCTAGGGACAGCTCTGGAAACACCATATATTTT
CASSPRDSSGNTIYF
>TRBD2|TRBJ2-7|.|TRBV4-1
TGCGCCAGCAGCCAAGGACTAGCGGGGGATGGCGAGCAGTACTTC
CASSQGLAGDGEQYF
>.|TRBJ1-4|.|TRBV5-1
TGCGCCAGCAGCTTGGCGGCGGATGAAAAACTGTTTTTT
CASSLAADEKLFF
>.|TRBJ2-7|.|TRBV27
TGTGCCAGCAGTCCCCGGGGAACCTACGAGCAGTACTTC
CASSPRGTYEQYF
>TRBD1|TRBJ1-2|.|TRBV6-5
TGTGCCAGCAGATCGACAGGGAACTATGGCTACACCTTC
CASRSTGNYGYTF
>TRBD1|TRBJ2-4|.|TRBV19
TGTGCCACCGCCGGACAGGCGGCCAAAAACATTCAGTACTTC
CATAGQAAKNIQYF
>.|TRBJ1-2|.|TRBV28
TGTGCCAGCAGTTTGGACAGCACAACTAACTATGGCTACACCTTC
CASSLDSTTNYGYTF
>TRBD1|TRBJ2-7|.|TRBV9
TGTGCCAGCAGCGCTGGGGACAGGGGGCCTTCCTACGAGCAGTACTTC
CASSAGDRGPSYEQYF
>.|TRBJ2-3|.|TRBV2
TGTGCCAGCAATCGAGTTGCAGATACGCAGTATTTT
CASNRVADTQYF
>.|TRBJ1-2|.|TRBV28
TGTGCCAGCAATCCGGGGGGTTACTATGGCTACACCTTC
CASNPGGYYGYTF
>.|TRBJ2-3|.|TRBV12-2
TGTGCAAGTCGCTTCGCGACTGTGACTAGCACAGATACGCAGTATTTT
CASRFATVTSTDTQYF
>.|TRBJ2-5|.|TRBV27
TGTGCCAGCAGTCCCTCAGGGGCACCACTCCAAGAGACCCAGTACTTC
CASSPSGAPLQETQYF
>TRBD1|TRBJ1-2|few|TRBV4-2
TGTGCCAGCAGCCAAGATGCAGGACAGGGAGGCTATGGCTACACCTTC
CASSQDAGQGGYGYTF
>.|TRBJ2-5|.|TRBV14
TGTGCCAGCAGCCACCTGGGACTGGGGAAACAAGAGACCCAGTACTTC
CASSHLGLGKQETQYF